One and the same sample provided the 21 T cell receptor beta chains below, sequenced in a study of T cells in Graves' hyperthyroidism and ophthalmopathy. Researchers took RNA transcripts and amplified the TCR beta CDR3 regions from them. Researchers ran a first-round RT-PCR on the TCR CDR3 using the HTBI primer set. MiXCR, run by TCRdb on the multiplex PCR reads, gives a single entry per CDR3 protein. The profile shows 550,000 to 850,000 distinct CDR3 sequences, under 20% of them singletons. The specimen sequenced was blood. The receptors shown here come from a woman in her 50s with Graves' hyperthyroidism that later progressed to Graves' ophthalmopathy.

Only a few counts were recorded for this clonotype. The chain is built from TRBV20-1 and TRBJ1-5; 7 bases align to TRBD1. V lost 3 bases, J lost 7 bases, and 12 bases stayed unmatched. Germline V lookup: CDR1 DFQATT, CDR2 SNEGSKA (reference sequence). The CDR3 covers 15 residues. In DNA form, the CDR3 reads TGCAGTGCTAGTCCCCCAGACAGGGAAGGCCAGCCCCAGCATTTT. Translated, it gives CSASPPDREGQPQHF.

Worth noting for this clonotype: At one boundary the junction diverges from the germline segment, which might be a read error. The chain uses TRBV7-9 and TRBJ1-1; D is possibly TRBD1 (6 bases). The CDR3 sequence is 14 residues long. Germline-derived CDR1 and CDR2 are SEHNR and FQNEAQ (reference sequence). CDR3 region: CAGSSLGGDTEAFF. Written as DNA, the CDR3 is TGTGCCGGCAGTTCACTGGGGGGCGACACTGAAGCTTTCTTT.

This clonotype was counted only a few times. V gene TRBV9 combines with J gene TRBJ2-5; the match to TRBD2 covers 14 bases. Per the germline V gene, CDR1 is SGDLS and CDR2 is YYNGEE. The J segment lost 1 base and the V segment lost 0 bases, leaving 2 bases of the junction unmatched. The CDR3 is 17 residues long. This CDR3 is CASSVGLAGGGQETQYF. The CDR3 coding sequence is TGTGCCAGCAGCGTAGGACTAGCGGGGGGGGGCCAAGAGACCCAGTACTTC. Supplemented by reference TRBV9 and TRBJ2-5, the full variable domain reads DSGVTQTPKHLITATGQRVTLRCSPRSGDLSVYWYQQSLDQGLQFLIQYYNGEERAKGNILERFSAQQFPDLHSELNLSSLELGDSALYFCASSVGLAGGGQETQYFGPGTRLLVL.

The rearrangement links TRBV20-1 to TRBJ2-5, with D possibly TRBD1 on 5 matching bases. The germline V gene encodes CDR1 DFQATT and CDR2 SNEGSKA (reference sequence). This CDR3 is built from 12 residues. The V gene lost 6 bases and the J gene lost 5 bases, with 13 bases spanning the gap. Written as DNA, the CDR3 is TGCAGTGCCCACGACAGAGAGGAGACCCAGTACTTC. Translation: CSAHDREETQYF.

V usage is TRBV7-6 and J usage is TRBJ1-4, with 9 bases lining up with TRBD1. Trimming removed 5 bases from V and 7 bases from J; junction bases left unmatched: 5. The CDR3 spans 14 residues. Germline V gene data show CDR1 as SGHVS and CDR2 as FNYEAQ. CDR3 sequence: CASSPTGGREKLFF. Here the CDR3 DNA reads TGTGCCAGCAGCCCTACAGGGGGCCGTGAAAAACTGTTTTTT.

This clonotype showed up just a few times. The V gene is TRBV6-1, the J gene TRBJ2-5; D is ambiguous. The ends were cut back, 5 bases at V and 5 bases at J, with 12 bases in the middle. CDR1 is MNHNS and CDR2 is SASEGT in the germline V gene. This CDR3 has 13 residues. The CDR3 sequence: CASSFGRKETQYF. DNA of the CDR3: TGTGCCAGCAGTTTCGGTCGTAAGGAGACCCAGTACTTC.

This clonotype was seen at least ten times. The chain joins TRBV12-3 or TRBV12-4 to TRBJ2-5; 11 bases match TRBD2. Trimming removed 7 bases from V and 7 bases from J; junction bases left unmatched: 14. This CDR3 spans 16 amino acids. The CDR3 DNA follows: TGTGCCAGCACCTTTTCCATGACTAGCGGGGAGGGGACCCAGTACTTC. Protein sequence: CASTFSMTSGEGTQYF.

The chain links TRBV28 to TRBJ2-7, with no clear D. V was shortened by 1 base and J by 5 bases, with 9 bases between the two germline ends. Germline CDR1 reads MDHEN; CDR2 reads SYDVKM. The CDR3 consists of 13 residues. CDR3 nucleotides: TGTGCCAGCAGTTTATTAGCCAACCACGAGCAGTACTTC. Translation: CASSLLANHEQYF.

Only a few counts were recorded for this clonotype. This chain links TRBV7-9 with TRBJ2-4, with D possibly matching TRBD1 (6 bases). CDR1 is SEHNR and CDR2 is FQNEAQ in the germline V gene (reference sequence). CDR3 length: 17 residues. Trimming pared 4 bases from V and 7 bases from J, leaving 23 bases between. CDR3: CASSSPSDRFKINIQYF. The DNA of the CDR3 is TGTGCCAGCAGCTCCCCGTCAGACAGGTTTAAAATTAACATTCAGTACTTC.

This clonotype was seen once. The chain links TRBV20-1 to TRBJ2-5, with 7 bases identical to TRBD2. This CDR3 region has 15 residues. Germline V gene lookup returns CDR1 DFQATT and CDR2 SNEGSKA (reference sequence). Trimming took 5 bases from V and 4 from J; bases not matched to a gene: 13. The CDR3 is CSAFPGAGPGETQYF. The CDR3 nucleotides are TGCAGTGCTTTCCCCGGAGCGGGGCCGGGAGAGACCCAGTACTTC.

Remarks on this clonotype: A much larger clone sits a single nucleotide away, making a read error possible. The chain is built from TRBV20-1 and TRBJ1-1, with D possibly TRBD1 on 6 matching bases. The CDR3 has 14 amino acids. Germline CDR1 DFQATT, CDR2 SNEGSKA (reference sequence). Here the CDR3 DNA reads TGCAATGCTAGAATATGGGGGCGCAACACTGAAGCTTTCTTT. Amino acid sequence: CNARIWGRNTEAFF.

V is TRBV20-1 and J is TRBJ1-3, with D unclear. CDR1 is DFQATT and CDR2 is SNEGSKA in the germline V gene (reference sequence). The CDR3 consists of 14 residues. Trimming left V 6 bases short and J 4 bases short, with 16 bases between. The CDR3 bases are TGCAGTGCCGCCCCCGGCGACGCGGGAAACACCATATATTTT. Protein product: CSAAPGDAGNTIYF.

This clonotype was recorded at least ten times. The chain is built from TRBV18 and TRBJ2-2; unclear D gene. This CDR3 region has 15 residues. The ends were cut back, 1 base at V and 2 bases at J, with 8 bases in the middle. Germline V gene lookup returns CDR1 KGHSH and CDR2 LQKENI. The CDR3 DNA reads as TGTGCCAGCTCACCACGAAATGGTAACACCGGGGAGCTGTTTTTT. This codes for CASSPRNGNTGELFF.

This clonotype was observed at least ten times. The CDR3 region has the DNA TGTGCCAGCAGCTACCCCTATCGACGGCGGATAAATGAGCAGTTCTTC. This encodes CASSYPYRRRINEQFF. The V gene is TRBV11-2, the J gene TRBJ2-1; no clear D gene. This CDR3 spans 16 amino acids. With 4 bases removed from V and 7 bases from J, the gap between germline ends came to 20 bases. The germline V gene has CDR1 SGHAT and CDR2 FQNNGV.

In its sample, this clonotype was seen a few times. This chain uses TRBV2 with TRBJ2-5; D remains unclear. The germline V gene encodes CDR1 SNHLY and CDR2 FYNNEI. CDR3 size: 13 residues. V was pared by 6 bases and J by 5 bases, with 13 bases between. CDR3 bases: TGTGCCAGCAGGATCGGAAGGGTTGAGACCCAGTACTTC. This codes for CASRIGRVETQYF.

This rearrangement joins TRBV4-2 to TRBJ2-2, with 9 bases lining up with TRBD2. V dropped 2 bases and J dropped 2; count of bases not matched to a gene: 6. In germline, CDR1 is LGHNA, CDR2 YNFKEQ. The CDR3 sequence is 17 residues long. CDR3 bases: TGTGCCAGCAGCCAATGGGTAGCGGGGGTAAACACCGGGGAGCTGTTTTTT. It translates to CASSQWVAGVNTGELFF.

This rearrangement joins TRBV11-1 to TRBJ2-5, with D hard to call. The CDR3 has 13 residues. The V and J ends lost 6 bases and 4 bases respectively, with 12 bases between them. Germline V lookup: CDR1 SGHAT, CDR2 FQDESV (reference sequence). CDR3 DNA sequence: TGTGCCAGCAGAAGATCCCAGGTAGAGACCCAGTACTTC. Residues: CASRRSQVETQYF.

The chain combines TRBV6-1 with TRBJ1-2, with a weak D call TRBD1 (6 bases). CDR1 is MNHNS and CDR2 is SASEGT in the germline V gene. With 3 bases removed from V and 1 base from J, the gap between germline ends came to 15 bases. This CDR3 has 16 residues. The DNA of the CDR3 is TGTGCCAGCAGTGACATTAACCTCAGGGGTAACTATGGCTACACCTTC. As protein: CASSDINLRGNYGYTF.

This clonotype appeared a few times. This rearrangement joins TRBV27 to TRBJ1-1; TRBD1 might be the D (5 bases). V lost 3 bases to trimming and J lost 7 bases, with 12 bases between them. The germline gives CDR1 MNHEY, CDR2 SMNVEV (reference sequence). This CDR3 comprises 13 residues. CDR3 protein: CASSFQGPGEAFF. CDR3 in DNA: TGTGCCAGCAGTTTTCAGGGCCCTGGTGAAGCTTTCTTT.

This clonotype was counted ten times or more. The V gene is TRBV7-2, the J gene TRBJ2-7, with D possibly TRBD1 on 5 matching bases. Looked up from germline, CDR1 is SGHTA and CDR2 is FQGNSA. The CDR3 totals 14 residues. V was cut by 1 base and J by 2 bases, with 9 bases left in between. The CDR3 spells CASSLVGVAYEQYF. The DNA for the CDR3 is TGTGCCAGCAGCTTAGTAGGGGTCGCCTACGAGCAGTACTTC.

This clonotype was seen at least ten times. The chain has TRBV6-1 and TRBJ1-5; maybe TRBD1 (5 bases). The CDR3 length is 16 residues. Trimming left V 5 bases short and J 2 bases short, with 16 bases between. Germline values: CDR1 MNHNS, CDR2 SASEGT. The CDR3 DNA reads as TGTGCCAGCAGTAGAGGGGCTAGGGGCGGCAATCAGCCCCAGCATTTT. It encodes CASSRGARGGNQPQHF.